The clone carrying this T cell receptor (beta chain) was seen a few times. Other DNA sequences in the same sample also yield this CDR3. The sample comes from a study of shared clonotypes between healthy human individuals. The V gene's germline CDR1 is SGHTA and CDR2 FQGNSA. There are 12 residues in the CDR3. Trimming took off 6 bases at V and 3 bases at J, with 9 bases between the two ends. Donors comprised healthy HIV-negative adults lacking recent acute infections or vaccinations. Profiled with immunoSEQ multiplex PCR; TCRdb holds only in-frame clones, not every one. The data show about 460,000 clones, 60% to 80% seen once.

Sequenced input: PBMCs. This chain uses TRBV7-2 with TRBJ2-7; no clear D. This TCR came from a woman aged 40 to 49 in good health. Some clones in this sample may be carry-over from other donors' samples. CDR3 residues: CASRGRIYEQYF. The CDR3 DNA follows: TGTGCCAGCAGAGGACGAATCTACGAGCAGTACTTC.